The T cell receptor beta chain under discussion was sequenced for a study of post-analysis software for immune sequencing data. Study-wide findings and caveats: Normalized Chao1 diversity was significantly reduced in patients versus controls. TRBV5-6, TRBV5-1 and TRBV20-1 belonged to a set of about five TRBV segments that were more frequent in patients than controls.

TCR beta cDNA libraries included unique molecular identifiers. TCRdb processed the PCR reads anew with MiXCR; each CDR3 protein has one entry. Altogether roughly 800,000 distinct CDR3 sequences are present, 40% to 55% being singletons, with the ten largest covering roughly 4.5%. There are 16 residues in the CDR3. Germline V gene sequence: CDR1 SEHNR, CDR2 FQNEAQ (reference sequence). V lost 4 bases, J lost 1 base, and 5 bases stayed unmatched. Notes on this clonotype: The antigen is undetermined.

The receptor was derived from a girl between 5 and 17 years old with multiple sclerosis. The chain employs TRBV7-9 and TRBJ2-5, with 11 bases that match TRBD2. Sequencing was carried out using blood. CDR3 sequence reads: CASSSGLAATQETQYF. The CDR3 region has the DNA TGTGCCAGCAGCTCGGGACTAGCGGCGACCCAAGAGACCCAGTACTTC.